The TCR beta chain under discussion was sequenced for a study of lymphopenia after photon versus proton radiotherapy. Findings and caveats of the study: A bigger post-nadir fall in TCR diversity correlated inversely with survival time in deceased patients. Authors raise, but do not show, better survival with proton therapy. Photon-treated patients lost naive T cells and TCR diversity; proton-treated stayed stable. Oligoclonal CD8+ Temra expansion after nadir drove photon patients' diversity drop.

To note about this clone: Its matching antigen is unknown.

Germline assignment: CDR1 ENHRY and CDR2 SYGVKD. The CDR3 runs 16 residues. Trimming left V 10 bases short and J 5 bases short, with 27 bases between. Profiled with immunoSEQ multiplex PCR; TCRdb holds only in-frame clones, not every one. The sample carries around 18,000 clones, roughly 84% recorded once. The source is a man aged 65 to 85 with pancreatic cancer. V gene TRBV10-3 combines with J gene TRBJ2-7; the D gene could be TRBD1 or TRBD2 (7 bases each). The sequenced sample was peripheral blood, obtained from a patient treated with proton-based radiotherapy. CDR3 residues: CATALDSSGGVHEQYF. As DNA, the CDR3 is TGTGCCACCGCATTAGATAGCTCAGGGGGGGTCCACGAGCAGTACTTC.